What follows are 10 T cell receptor beta chains derived from one specimen sequenced in a study of response to subunit inactivated influenza vaccine. TCRdb processed the RT-PCR reads anew with MiXCR; each CDR3 protein has one entry. The sample gives 450,000 to 600,000 distinct CDR3 sequences, 15% to 20% of which show up once; 2.5% to 3.5% is in the top ten. The input for sequencing was CD4+ T cells sorted from PBMCs, taken less than 25 months after vaccination. Receptors were obtained from a man aged 50-75 years who received an inactivated influenza vaccine.

V usage is TRBV20-1 and J usage is TRBJ2-5, with D hard to call. This CDR3 has 13 amino acids. V was pared by 6 bases and J by 1 base, with 12 bases between. Germline V gives CDR1 DFQATT, CDR2 SNEGSKA (reference sequence). The CDR3 reads CSASATIQETQYF. In DNA form, the CDR3 reads TGCAGTGCGAGCGCTACCATCCAAGAGACCCAGTACTTC.

The chain is built from TRBV3-1 and TRBJ1-2, with a weak D call TRBD1 (5 bases). The CDR3 contains 15 residues. V lost 0 bases, J lost 7 bases, and 15 bases lay in between. Germline values: CDR1 LGHDT, CDR2 YNNKEL (reference sequence). The CDR3 nucleotides read TGTGCCAGCAGCCAAGAAAGGTTCCAGGGTTCTGGCTACACCTTC. This encodes CASSQERFQGSGYTF.

This chain links TRBV20-1 with TRBJ1-4; a possible D gene is TRBD1 (6 bases). Germline V CDR1 and CDR2: DFQATT, SNEGSKA (reference sequence). V was shortened by 0 bases and J by 5 bases, with 16 bases between the two germline ends. The CDR3 consists of 16 residues. DNA of the CDR3: TGCAGTGCTAGAGAAAGTGGGGGCAGGGTGAATGAAAAACTGTTTTTT. Protein product: CSARESGGRVNEKLFF.

This clonotype was observed a handful of times. The V gene is TRBV11-2, the J gene TRBJ2-1, with 8 bases fitting TRBD2. The V segment lost 1 base and the J segment 4 bases; nucleotides outside the gene matches: 9. Per the germline V gene, CDR1 is SGHAT and CDR2 is FQNNGV. CDR3 length equals 17 residues. The CDR3 reads CASSLGYPTGGYNEQFF. CDR3 nucleotides: TGTGCCAGCAGCTTAGGTTACCCCACGGGAGGGTACAATGAGCAGTTCTTC.

This clonotype was observed a handful of times. The V and J genes are TRBV7-2 and TRBJ2-1; 8 bases match TRBD1. The CDR3 runs to 16 residues. Trimming at V came to 6 bases and at J to 3 bases, leaving 10 bases not matched to a gene. Per the germline V gene, CDR1 is SGHTA and CDR2 is FQGNSA. The CDR3 DNA is TGTGCCAGCAGTCGCAACGGACAGGGCATCTACAATGAGCAGTTCTTC. Protein: CASSRNGQGIYNEQFF.

This clonotype was detected only a few times. The chain carries TRBV4-3 and TRBJ1-5, with D unclear. Germline V gene data show CDR1 as LGHNA and CDR2 as YSLEER. Trimming left V 0 bases short and J 7 bases short, with 13 bases between. CDR3 length equals 15 residues. The CDR3 DNA reads TGCGCCAGCAGCCAAGACTTTGAGGGAACCCAGCCCCAGCATTTT. This sequence encodes CASSQDFEGTQPQHF.

This clonotype appeared many times. The chain employs TRBV5-1 and TRBJ1-1; no definite D call. Trimming left V 4 bases short and J 4 bases short, with 20 bases between. CDR1 and CDR2 (germline): SGHRS, YFSETQ. This CDR3 has 16 residues. The DNA of the CDR3 is TGCGCCAGCAGCATTGACACCGCCGCGTTAGGCACTGAAGCTTTCTTT. It codes for CASSIDTAALGTEAFF.

This clonotype turned up a few times. The chain combines TRBV11-2 with TRBJ1-1; no definite D call. V lost 0 bases to trimming and J lost 8 bases, with 16 bases between them. The CDR3 has 15 residues. Germline-derived CDR1 and CDR2 are SGHAT and FQNNGV. The CDR3 spells CASSLELYGRGEAFF. The CDR3 DNA is TGTGCCAGCAGCTTAGAATTATATGGCCGGGGAGAAGCTTTCTTT.

The sample holds many counts of this clonotype. The rearrangement uses TRBV5-6 and TRBJ2-4; either TRBD1 or TRBD2 may fit D (5 bases each). V was cut by 3 bases and J by 4 bases, with 14 bases left in between. The CDR3 has 15 amino acids. From germline, CDR1 is SGHDT and CDR2 YYEEEE. The CDR3, as DNA: TGTGCCAGCAGCTCACCCGGGACGGAGAAAAACATTCAGTACTTC. It translates to CASSSPGTEKNIQYF.

The chain is built from TRBV10-1 and TRBJ2-2; 9 nucleotides line up with TRBD2. The CDR3 contains 15 residues. Germline V gene sequence: CDR1 WNHNN, CDR2 SYGVQD (reference sequence). Trimming took 3 bases from V and 5 from J; bases not matched to a gene: 4. The CDR3 reads CASSDRRGGTGELFF. CDR3 nucleotides: TGCGCCAGCAGTGACCGGCGGGGGGGGACCGGGGAGCTGTTTTTT.